This is a list of T cell receptor beta chains from one sample in a study of blood T cell repertoires in COVID-19. The repertoire was sequenced with immunoSEQ multiplex PCR; TCRdb's copy has only in-frame clones and lacks some. The table shows around 190,000 clones, with approximately 87% occurring only once. The sample comprised peripheral blood. Receptor source: a man between 70 and 80 years old with active or convalescent COVID-19. Both conserved end residues are part of each CDR3. A D gene is named only where the DNA matches it firmly. Clone size is given for some rows only: seen once, a few or many times, or a class if the clone is expanded.

TRBD2	TRBJ2-3	-	TRBV27	CASSLPRLAGNTDTQYF	TGTGCCAGCAGTTTACCCCGCCTAGCGGGAAACACAGATACGCAGTATTTT
-	TRBJ1-4	-	TRBV18	CASSPAGWGEKLFF	TGTGCCAGCTCACCTGCAGGGTGGGGAGAAAAACTGTTTTTT
TRBD2	TRBJ2-1	-	TRBV11-3	CASSPTGRWSGNEQFF	TGTGCCAGCAGCCCCACCGGGAGGTGGAGCGGCAATGAGCAGTTCTTC
TRBD1	TRBJ1-1	-	TRBV29-1	CSVPGQGLWAFF	TGCAGCGTCCCGGGACAGGGGTTGTGGGCTTTCTTT
-	TRBJ2-7	-	TRBV5-1	CASSLGGTLRSYYEQYF	TGCGCCAGCAGCTTGGGGGGGACACTGAGGAGCTACTACGAGCAGTACTTC
TRBD1	TRBJ1-1	once	TRBV6-2/TRBV6-3	CASSLNTGAEAFF	TGTGCCAGCAGTTTGAACACAGGGGCTGAAGCTTTCTTT
TRBD1	TRBJ1-5	few	TRBV7-2	CASSLTGGSNQPQHF	TGTGCCAGCAGCCTGACAGGGGGTAGCAATCAGCCCCAGCATTTT
TRBD2	TRBJ2-2	-	TRBV11-2	CASSVGTSGGDFRELFF	TGTGCCAGCAGCGTCGGGACTAGCGGGGGGGATTTTAGGGAGCTGTTTTTT
TRBD1	TRBJ1-2	-	TRBV4-3	CASRNRDRGDYGYTF	TGCGCCAGCAGAAACCGGGACAGGGGGGACTATGGCTACACCTTC
-	TRBJ2-3	-	TRBV7-2	CASSLELRGTDTQYF	TGTGCCAGCAGCTTAGAGTTGAGGGGCACAGATACGCAGTATTTT
-	TRBJ1-2	-	TRBV15	CATSRLDNYGYTF	TGTGCCACCAGCCGATTAGATAACTATGGCTACACCTTC
TRBD1	TRBJ2-1	-	TRBV18	CASSPGNRDRLYNEQFF	TGTGCCAGCTCCCCGGGGAACCGGGACAGGCTCTACAATGAGCAGTTCTTC
TRBD1	TRBJ1-1	-	TRBV6-4	CASSLGGQGAGGNTEAFF	TGTGCCAGCAGCCTAGGGGGACAGGGGGCAGGAGGTAACACTGAAGCTTTCTTT
-	TRBJ2-2	-	TRBV5-4	CASSLDAGNTGELFF	TGTGCCAGCAGCTTGGACGCGGGGAACACCGGGGAGCTGTTTTTT
TRBD1	TRBJ2-7	-	TRBV24-1	CATSDPLTGAYEQYF	TGTGCCACCAGTGACCCGTTGACAGGGGCCTACGAGCAGTACTTC
-	TRBJ2-4	-	TRBV7-8	CASSPHRVLAKNIQYF	TGTGCCAGCAGCCCCCACAGGGTACTAGCCAAAAACATTCAGTACTTC
-	TRBJ1-2	-	TRBV7-2	CASSPTGNYGYTF	TGTGCCAGCAGCCCCACAGGGAACTATGGCTACACCTTC
-	TRBJ2-7	-	TRBV27	CASSFGASGSYEQYF	TGTGCCAGCAGTTTTGGGGCTTCGGGCTCCTACGAGCAGTACTTC
TRBD1	TRBJ2-3	-	TRBV24-1	CATSGTGRTDTQYF	TGTGCCACCAGCGGGACAGGAAGAACAGATACGCAGTATTTT
-	TRBJ1-1	many	TRBV19	CASAPMGDTEAFF	TGTGCCAGTGCCCCTATGGGAGACACTGAAGCTTTCTTT
-	TRBJ1-2	-	TRBV13	CASSPGGVGGYTF	TGTGCCAGCAGCCCTGGAGGGGTTGGAGGCTACACCTTC
TRBD1	TRBJ2-2	once	TRBV5-1	CASSRTGQNTGELFF	TGCGCCAGCAGCCGGACAGGGCAAAACACCGGGGAGCTGTTTTTT
TRBD1	TRBJ1-1	-	TRBV2	CASRGTGVSTEAFF	TGTGCCAGCAGGGGGACAGGGGTGAGCACTGAAGCTTTCTTT
TRBD1	TRBJ2-6	-	TRBV27	CASRNSGGSGANVLTF	TGTGCCAGCAGAAACTCAGGGGGCTCTGGGGCCAACGTCCTGACTTTC
TRBD1	TRBJ2-1	-	TRBV19	CASSMDRGSYNEQFF	TGTGCCAGTAGTATGGACAGGGGGTCCTACAATGAGCAGTTCTTC
-	TRBJ1-3	-	TRBV29-1	CSAGGRGGNTIYF	TGCAGCGCGGGTGGCAGGGGAGGAAACACCATATATTTT
-	TRBJ1-2	once	TRBV4-3	CASSQDPRDNYGYTF	TGCGCCAGCAGCCAAGATCCCAGGGATAACTATGGCTACACCTTC
-	TRBJ1-2	-	TRBV28	CASSLPGTYYYGYTF	TGTGCCAGCAGTTTACCTGGTACTTATTACTATGGCTACACCTTC
TRBD1	TRBJ2-5	-	TRBV7-7	CASSPQLGQGGETQYF	TGTGCTAGCAGCCCACAGTTGGGACAGGGGGGGGAGACCCAGTACTTC
TRBD1	TRBJ1-1	-	TRBV5-4	CASSSGQGIGTEAFF	TGTGCCAGCAGCTCGGGACAGGGGATCGGGACTGAAGCTTTCTTT